This T cell receptor (beta chain) derives from a study of T cell changes during pregnancy in multiple sclerosis. The length of the CDR3 is 16 residues. V was clipped by 0 bases and J by 5 bases; unmatched bases: 6. Germline V gene lookup returns CDR1 KGHSH and CDR2 LQKENI. Measured with immunoSEQ multiplex PCR; TCRdb has only the in-frame clones, and not every one. Here the sample spans around 88,000 clones, approximately 90% being singletons. This chain links TRBV18 with TRBJ1-2; 10 bases match TRBD1. The material sequenced was peripheral blood, taken in the first trimester of pregnancy. The sequence derives from a female donor with multiple sclerosis, enrolled in a pregnancy study. The CDR3 DNA is TGTGCCAGCTCACCACCGGCGACAGGGGGCGCTTATGGCTACACCTTC. Translation gives CASSPPATGGAYGYTF.